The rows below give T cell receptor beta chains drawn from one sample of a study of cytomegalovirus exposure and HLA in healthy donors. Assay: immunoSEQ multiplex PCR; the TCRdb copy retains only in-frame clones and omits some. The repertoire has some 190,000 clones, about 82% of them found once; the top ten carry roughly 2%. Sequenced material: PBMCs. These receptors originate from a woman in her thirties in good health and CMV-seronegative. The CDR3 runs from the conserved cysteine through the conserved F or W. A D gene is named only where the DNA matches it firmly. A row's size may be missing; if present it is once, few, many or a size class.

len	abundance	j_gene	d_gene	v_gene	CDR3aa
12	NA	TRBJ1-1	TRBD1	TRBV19	CASSTGETEAFF
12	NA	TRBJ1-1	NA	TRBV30	CAWRGRDTEAFF
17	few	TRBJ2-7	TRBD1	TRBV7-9	CASSLGDRVLRSYEQYF
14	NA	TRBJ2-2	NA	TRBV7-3	CASSPDRRDGELFF
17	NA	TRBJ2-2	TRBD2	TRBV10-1	CASSDRGSGTSSGELFF
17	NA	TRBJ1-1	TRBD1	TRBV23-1	CASRPTRGIMLNTEAFF
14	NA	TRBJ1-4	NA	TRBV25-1	CARRRQADCEKLFF
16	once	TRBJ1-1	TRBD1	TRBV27	CASSLRRTGGNTEAFF
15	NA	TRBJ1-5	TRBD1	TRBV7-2	CASSFGRGFGQPQHF
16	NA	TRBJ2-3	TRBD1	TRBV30	CAWSPGTGLHTDTQYF
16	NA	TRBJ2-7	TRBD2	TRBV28	CASSSYSSGGAGEQYF
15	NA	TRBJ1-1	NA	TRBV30	CAWSVVLRDESEAFF
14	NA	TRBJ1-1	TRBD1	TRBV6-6	CASSYFSGGTEAFF
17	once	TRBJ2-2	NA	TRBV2	CASSEGDMIILNGELFF
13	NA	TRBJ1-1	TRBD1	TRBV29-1	CSTHRGPLSEAFF
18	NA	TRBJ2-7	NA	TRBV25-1	CASTPNMAEGASSYEQYF
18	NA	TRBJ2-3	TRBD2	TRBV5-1	CASSLAFSGGQRTDTQYF
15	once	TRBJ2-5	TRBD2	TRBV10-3	CAISPGLARGETQYF
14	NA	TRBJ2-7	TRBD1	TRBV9	CASSPRDRVYEQYF
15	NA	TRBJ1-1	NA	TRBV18	CASSPQVDSNTEAFF
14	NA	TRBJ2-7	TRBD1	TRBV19	CASSIRGQAYEQYF
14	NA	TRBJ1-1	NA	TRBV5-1	CASSLGQGRTEAFF
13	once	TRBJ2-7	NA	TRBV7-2	CASSFGQMSEQYF
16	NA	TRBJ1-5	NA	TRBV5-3	CARSLVAGGSNQPQHF
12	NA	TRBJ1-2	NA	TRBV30	CAWSVGGYGYTF
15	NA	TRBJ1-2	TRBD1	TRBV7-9	CASSFGQVGVYGYTF
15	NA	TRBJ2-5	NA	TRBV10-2	CASSESGAGQETQYF
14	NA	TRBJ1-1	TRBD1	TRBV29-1	CSGSQGVLNTEAFF
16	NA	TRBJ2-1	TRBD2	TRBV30	CAWSGFGGAAYNEQFF
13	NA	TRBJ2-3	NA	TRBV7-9	CASSVTGTDTQYF
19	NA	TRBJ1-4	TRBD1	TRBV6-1	CASSENRGTGGGWREKLFF
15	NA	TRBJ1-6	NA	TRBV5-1	CASSLSQGYNSPLHF
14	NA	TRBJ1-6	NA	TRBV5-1	CASSHPGGDSPLHF
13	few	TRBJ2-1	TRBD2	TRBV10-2	CASSEGAGGFLFF
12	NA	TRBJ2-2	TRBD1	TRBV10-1	CASRGQSGELFF
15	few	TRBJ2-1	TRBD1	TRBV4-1	CASSYPGQGRNEQFF
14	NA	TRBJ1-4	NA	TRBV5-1	CASSNFQGGEKLFF
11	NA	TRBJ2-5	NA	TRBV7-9	CASSLGQSQYF
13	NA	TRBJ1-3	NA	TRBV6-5	CASSDTQGTSIYF
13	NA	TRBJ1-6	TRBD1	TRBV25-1	CASSERGRSPLHF
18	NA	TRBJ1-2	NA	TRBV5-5	CASRGRGVKSAGDYGYTF
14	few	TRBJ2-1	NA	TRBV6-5	CASKRASSYNEQFF
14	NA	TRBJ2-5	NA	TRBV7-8	CASSLRSRGETQYF
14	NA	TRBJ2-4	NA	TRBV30	CAWRGQGTWNIQYF